The rows below give T cell receptor beta chains drawn from one sample of a study of cytomegalovirus exposure and HLA in healthy donors. Produced via immunoSEQ multiplex PCR; TCRdb's table is partial and in-frame only. In the table there are about 130,000 clones, less than 85% of which are singletons. Sequencing used PBMCs. The receptors stem from a man aged 18-30 years in good health and CMV-seropositive. The CDR3 runs from the conserved cysteine through the conserved F or W. The D gene is left open where the match is weak. The size of a clone is reported for some rows only, either as once, few or many, or as a class for expanded clones.

NA	TRBV7-9	NA	TRBJ1-1	13	TGTGCCAGCGGAGAGGTTGCGAACACTGAAGCTTTCTTT	CASGEVANTEAFF
TRBD1	TRBV9	NA	TRBJ2-7	14	TGTGCCAGCAGCGTCGGACAGGGGTTGGGTGAGCAGTACTTC	CASSVGQGLGEQYF
TRBD2	TRBV2	NA	TRBJ2-7	15	TGTGCCAGCAGTGAAGGTGCGGGGGGCGGGGACGAGCAGTACTTC	CASSEGAGGGDEQYF
NA	TRBV10-3	NA	TRBJ2-1	13	TGTGCCATCAGCGGACAGAGCTACAATGAGCAGTTCTTC	CAISGQSYNEQFF
NA	TRBV9	NA	TRBJ2-6	17	TGTGCCAGCAGCAAGACAGGGGCCCACCGGGGGGCCAACGTTCTGACTTTC	CASSKTGAHRGANVLTF
TRBD1	TRBV5-1	NA	TRBJ1-5	16	TGCGCCAGCAGCTACGACCCACAGGGGGTAAATCAGCCCCAGCATTTT	CASSYDPQGVNQPQHF
TRBD2	TRBV6-4	NA	TRBJ2-3	16	TGTGCCAGCAGTGACTTCGGCGCGGGGGGAGCCGATACGCAGTATTTT	CASSDFGAGGADTQYF
NA	TRBV30	NA	TRBJ1-4	15	TGTGCCTGGAATGCCCTAGCTCTGGGTAAAGAAAAACTGTTTTTT	CAWNALALGKEKLFF
TRBD1	TRBV6-4	NA	TRBJ1-5	17	TGTGCCAGCAGTGACGGACAGGGACTATATAGCAATCAGCCCCAGCATTTT	CASSDGQGLYSNQPQHF
NA	TRBV7-2	NA	TRBJ1-5	15	TGTGCCAGCAGCGTCGGGGGGAAAGGCAATCAGCCCCAGCATTTT	CASSVGGKGNQPQHF
NA	TRBV19	NA	TRBJ1-5	13	TGTGCCAGTAGTTGGCGGGGCGGGCAGCCCCAGCATTTT	CASSWRGGQPQHF
NA	TRBV28	once	TRBJ1-1	17	TGTGCCAGCAGTTCCACAGGGACCCGGGTGAGGAACACTGAAGCTTTCTTT	CASSSTGTRVRNTEAFF
TRBD1	TRBV7-2	NA	TRBJ1-4	15	TGTGCCAGCAGCCAACAGGGGGCGTCTAATGAAAAACTGTTTTTT	CASSQQGASNEKLFF
NA	TRBV5-6	NA	TRBJ1-6	13	TGTGCCAGCAGCTTGGGAGGCGGTTCACCCCTCCACTTT	CASSLGGGSPLHF
TRBD1	TRBV11-2	NA	TRBJ2-2	13	TGTGCCAGCAGCCCCGGGACAGGGGGAAGGCTGTTTTTT	CASSPGTGGRLFF
NA	TRBV15	NA	TRBJ2-7	15	TGTGCCACCAGCAGAGATAGGGGGGGGCCCTACGAGCAGTACTTC	CATSRDRGGPYEQYF
NA	TRBV6-5	NA	TRBJ2-5	15	TGTGCCAGCAGTTACGGGGGGGGCCGGCAAGAGACCCAGTACTTC	CASSYGGGRQETQYF
NA	TRBV7-4	few	TRBJ1-5	14	TGTGCCAGCAGCTTAGCGCTAAGATGTCAGCCCCAGCATTTT	CASSLALRCQPQHF
NA	TRBV27	NA	TRBJ2-4	15	TGTGCCAGCAGCAAATTTAACACTATTCTGGACATTCAGTACTTC	CASSKFNTILDIQYF
NA	TRBV27	few	TRBJ1-1	13	TGTGCCAGCAGTTTACAGGGGAACACTGAAGCTTTCTTT	CASSLQGNTEAFF
TRBD1	TRBV2	NA	TRBJ2-3	15	TGTGCCAGCTCCCCGGGACAGGGGCTGGTAGATACGCAGTATTTT	CASSPGQGLVDTQYF
TRBD1	TRBV6-5	NA	TRBJ1-1	14	TGTGCCAGCAGTCTTTCGGACAGGGTAACTGAAGCTTTCTTT	CASSLSDRVTEAFF
TRBD2	TRBV6-5	NA	TRBJ2-1	15	TGTGCCAGCAGCCGCACTAGCGGGGGGGCCGTAGAGCAGTTCTTC	CASSRTSGGAVEQFF
TRBD1	TRBV5-6	NA	TRBJ1-1	16	TGTGCCAGCAGCGGGGACAGGGGGCGGGAGTACACTGAAGCTTTCTTT	CASSGDRGREYTEAFF
TRBD2	TRBV7-3	NA	TRBJ2-2	17	TGTGCCAGCAGCCAAACGGGGCTAGCGGGAGCCACCGGGGAGCTGTTTTTT	CASSQTGLAGATGELFF
NA	TRBV5-1	NA	TRBJ1-1	15	TGCGCCAGCACCCTCGGGGACACTTTGAACACTGAAGCTTTCTTT	CASTLGDTLNTEAFF
TRBD1	TRBV30	NA	TRBJ1-6	14	TGTGCCTGGAGTCCGGGGACAGGCCATTCACCCCTCCACTTT	CAWSPGTGHSPLHF
NA	TRBV7-8	NA	TRBJ2-3	16	TGTGCCAGCAGCTGGGGTGGGGGCCACAGCACAGATACGCAGTATTTT	CASSWGGGHSTDTQYF
NA	TRBV6-5	NA	TRBJ1-1	11	TGTGCCAGCCGTCGAGCGTGGGAAGCTTTCTTT	CASRRAWEAFF
TRBD2	TRBV2	NA	TRBJ2-2	13	TGTGCCAGCAGGACTAGCGCGGCCGGGGAGCTGTTTTTT	CASRTSAAGELFF
NA	TRBV29-1	few	TRBJ2-3	12	TGCAGCGTTGATGTGGGAGTGGATACGCAGTATTTT	CSVDVGVDTQYF
NA	TRBV4-1	once	TRBJ2-7	17	TGCGCCAGCAGCCAAGAAGGGTTTAAGGGGATCTCCTACGAGCAGTACTTC	CASSQEGFKGISYEQYF
NA	TRBV6-6	few	TRBJ1-4	13	TGTGCCAGCAAAGCGGGTGTTAATGAAAAACTGTTTTTT	CASKAGVNEKLFF
NA	TRBV5-8	NA	TRBJ2-2	13	TGTGCCAGCAGCTTGGAGCCGTCCGGGGAGCTGTTTTTT	CASSLEPSGELFF
TRBD1	TRBV10-3	NA	TRBJ1-1	14	TGTGCCATCAGTGAAAATTCAGGGACAGCTGAAGCTTTCTTT	CAISENSGTAEAFF
NA	TRBV5-1	few	TRBJ2-1	15	TGCGCCAGCAGGCTCCAGGGGACAACTTACAATGAGCAGTTCTTC	CASRLQGTTYNEQFF
TRBD1	TRBV5-4	NA	TRBJ2-1	17	TGTGCCAGCAGCCGCGCCGTGTATGAGGGGGCAAAAGGTGAGCAGTTCTTC	CASSRAVYEGAKGEQFF
TRBD1	TRBV9	NA	TRBJ1-2	17	TGTGCCAGCAGCGCCAGAGGTCCTGACAGGGGGGTCTATGGCTACACCTTC	CASSARGPDRGVYGYTF
NA	TRBV5-6	NA	TRBJ1-2	15	TGTGCCAGCAGCTACGACGACAGGACCTACTATGGCTACACCTTC	CASSYDDRTYYGYTF
NA	TRBV19	NA	TRBJ1-6	13	TGTGCCAGTAGTATGGGCGGGAATTCACCCCTCCACTTT	CASSMGGNSPLHF
NA	TRBV5-4	few	TRBJ1-2	13	TGTGCCAGCAGCCCTACAGGGAACTATGGCTACACCTTC	CASSPTGNYGYTF